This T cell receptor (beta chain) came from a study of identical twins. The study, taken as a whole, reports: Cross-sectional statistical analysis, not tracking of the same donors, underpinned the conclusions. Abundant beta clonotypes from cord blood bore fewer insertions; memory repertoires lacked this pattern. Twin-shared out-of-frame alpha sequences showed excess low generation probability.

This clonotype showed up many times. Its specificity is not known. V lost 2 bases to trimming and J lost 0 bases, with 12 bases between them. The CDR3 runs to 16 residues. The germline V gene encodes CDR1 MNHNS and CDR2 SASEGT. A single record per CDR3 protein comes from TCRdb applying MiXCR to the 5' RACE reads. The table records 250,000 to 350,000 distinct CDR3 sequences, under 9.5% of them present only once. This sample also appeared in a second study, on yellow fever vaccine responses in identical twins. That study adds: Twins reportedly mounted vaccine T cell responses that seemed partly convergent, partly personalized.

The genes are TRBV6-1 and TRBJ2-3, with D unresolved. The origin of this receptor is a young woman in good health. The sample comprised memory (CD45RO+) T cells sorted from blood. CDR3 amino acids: CASSELHNPSTDTQYF. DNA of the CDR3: TGTGCCAGCAGTGAACTCCACAACCCTAGCACAGATACGCAGTATTTT.